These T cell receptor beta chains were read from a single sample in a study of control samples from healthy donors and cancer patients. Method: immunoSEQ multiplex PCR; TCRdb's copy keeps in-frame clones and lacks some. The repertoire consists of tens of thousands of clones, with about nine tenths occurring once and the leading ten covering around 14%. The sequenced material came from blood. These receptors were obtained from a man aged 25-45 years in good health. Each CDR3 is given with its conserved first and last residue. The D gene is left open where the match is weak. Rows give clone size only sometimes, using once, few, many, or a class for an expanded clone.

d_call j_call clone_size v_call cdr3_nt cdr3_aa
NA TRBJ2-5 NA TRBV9 TGTGCCAGCAGCGTAGATGAGACCCAGTACTTC CASSVDETQYF
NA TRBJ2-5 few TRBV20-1 TGCAGTGCTAGCCCGAAAGAGACCCAGTACTTC CSASPKETQYF
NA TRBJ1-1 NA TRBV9 TGTGCCAGCAAAAGGAATACTGAAGCTTTCTTT CASKRNTEAFF
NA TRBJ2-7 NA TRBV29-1 TGCAGCGTTGAAGAAGAAGGAACTTCCTACGAGCAGTACTTC CSVEEEGTSYEQYF
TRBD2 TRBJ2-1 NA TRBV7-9 TGTGCCAGCAGCTTATCGGGACTAGCGGGGTCCTACGGCGAGCAGTTCTTC CASSLSGLAGSYGEQFF
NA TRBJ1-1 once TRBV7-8 TGTGCCAGCAGCCAAAGGGCAACGAGGACTGAAGCTTTCTTT CASSQRATRTEAFF
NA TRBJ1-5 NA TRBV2 TGTGCCAGCAGTGCCCCGGAGGAACTAGGCGATAGCAATCAGCCCCAGCATTTT CASSAPEELGDSNQPQHF
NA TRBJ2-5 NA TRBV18 TGTGCCAGCTCACCAGGAGTGTTGGAAGAGACCCAGTACTTC CASSPGVLEETQYF
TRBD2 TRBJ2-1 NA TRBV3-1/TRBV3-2 TGTGCCAGCAGCCATTTCCTAGCGGGGGGTTACAATGAGCAGTTCTTC CASSHFLAGGYNEQFF
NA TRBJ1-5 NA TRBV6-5 TGTGCCAGCAGTTACTCGATTTCAGGGAAAGGGCATTTT CASSYSISGKGHF
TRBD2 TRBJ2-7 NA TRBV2 TGTGCCAGCAGTTCGGGACTAGCGGGAGGGCTTGGCGAGCAGTACTTC CASSSGLAGGLGEQYF
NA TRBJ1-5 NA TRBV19 TGTGCCAGTAGTATGGGTGGGGCCTTTCGGGGACAGCCCCAGCATTTT CASSMGGAFRGQPQHF
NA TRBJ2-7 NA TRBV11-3 TGTGCCAGCAGCCTAGGACCGACATCCGCCTACGAGCAGTACTTC CASSLGPTSAYEQYF
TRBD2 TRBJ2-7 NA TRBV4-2 TGTGCCAGCAGCCAAGATAAGGGGAGGGTATCCTACGAGCAGTACTTC CASSQDKGRVSYEQYF
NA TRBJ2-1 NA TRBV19 TGTGCCAGTAGGACAGGAGATCTTCCCTACAATGAGCAGTTCTTC CASRTGDLPYNEQFF
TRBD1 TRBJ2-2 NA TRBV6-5 TGTGCCAGCAGACACGGACAGGGCCGGGCCGGGGAGCTGTTTTTT CASRHGQGRAGELFF
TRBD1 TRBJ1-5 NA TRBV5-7 TGTGCCAGCAGAAACCCCCCCAGGGACAGGGTGGGTCAGCCCCAGCATTTT CASRNPPRDRVGQPQHF
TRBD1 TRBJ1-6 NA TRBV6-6 TGTGCCAGCAGTTACCCAGGGGGTTCACCCCTCCACTTT CASSYPGGSPLHF
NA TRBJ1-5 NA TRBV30 TGTGCCTTCACAGGGAGCGCGACATTGCCTCAGCCCCAGCATTTT CAFTGSATLPQPQHF
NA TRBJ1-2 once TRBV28 TGTGCCAGCAGTTCCAGTTGGCTCTATGGCTACACCTTC CASSSSWLYGYTF
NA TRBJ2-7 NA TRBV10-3 TGTGCCATCAGTGGTAGGGGAATCGACGAGCAGTACTTC CAISGRGIDEQYF
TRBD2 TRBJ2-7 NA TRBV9 TGTGCCAGCAGCCCCACGCCTAGCGGGGGGGGGTACGAGCAGTACTTC CASSPTPSGGGYEQYF
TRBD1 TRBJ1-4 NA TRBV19 TGTGCCAGTAGAGGGGGCGTATACGGGGCAAGCGAAAAACTGTTTTTT CASRGGVYGASEKLFF
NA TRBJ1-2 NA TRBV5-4 TGTGCCAGCTCCACCGGGACATTTAACTATGGCTACACCTTC CASSTGTFNYGYTF
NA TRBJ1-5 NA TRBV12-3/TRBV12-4 TGTGCCAGCAGTTTAGTTGTCGGTCAGCCCCAGCATTTT CASSLVVGQPQHF
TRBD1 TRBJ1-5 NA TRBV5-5 TGTGCCAGCAGCTTGGGACAGGGGCGTCAGCCCCAGCATTTT CASSLGQGRQPQHF
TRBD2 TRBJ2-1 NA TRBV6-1 TGTGCCAGCAGTGAAGTGGGGACTAGCGGGAATGAGCAGTTCTTC CASSEVGTSGNEQFF
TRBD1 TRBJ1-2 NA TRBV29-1 TGCAGCGTTGGCGACCGGGACAGGGGGCTCTATGGCTACACCTTC CSVGDRDRGLYGYTF
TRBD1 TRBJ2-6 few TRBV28 TGTGCCAGCAGTTTCCCCGTACGGGGGGACAGGGTATCCTCTGGGGCCAACGTCCTGACTTTC CASSFPVRGDRVSSGANVLTF
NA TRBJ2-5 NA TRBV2 TGTGCCAGCAGAGAAATAGAGACCCAGTACTTC CASREIETQYF
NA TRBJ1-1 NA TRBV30 TGTGCCTGGAGTACCCCGTTCAGAGTAAGTGGAGGTGAAGCTTTCTTT CAWSTPFRVSGGEAFF
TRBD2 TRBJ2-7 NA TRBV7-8 TGTGCCAGCAGCTTAATGCGAGCTAGCGGGTCCTCCTACGAGCAGTACTTC CASSLMRASGSSYEQYF
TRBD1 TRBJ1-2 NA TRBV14 TGTGCCAGCAGCCCGGCGGGACAGGGGGCGCGTTATGGCTACACCTTC CASSPAGQGARYGYTF
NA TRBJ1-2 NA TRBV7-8 TGTGCCAGCAGCAGCCGGGAACCAAACTATGGCTACACCTTC CASSSREPNYGYTF
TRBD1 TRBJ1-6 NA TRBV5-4 TGTGCCAGCAGCGGAAGGACAGGCTTGATAGGCTCCTATAATTCACCCCTCCACTTT CASSGRTGLIGSYNSPLHF
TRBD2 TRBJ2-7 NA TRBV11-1 TGTGCCAGCAGCCCGCGGGGACTAGATTCCTACGAGCAGTACTTC CASSPRGLDSYEQYF
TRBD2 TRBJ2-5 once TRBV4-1 TGCGCCAGCAGCCAAGTGGCGGGAGCGGGGGGCGGGGAGACCCAGTACTTC CASSQVAGAGGGETQYF
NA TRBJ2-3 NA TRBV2 TGTGCCAGCAGAAGACAGAGCACAGATACGCAGTATTTT CASRRQSTDTQYF
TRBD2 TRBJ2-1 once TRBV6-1 TGTGCCAGCAGTGAAAGGATGTTGACTAGCGCAAACAATGAGCAGTTCTTC CASSERMLTSANNEQFF
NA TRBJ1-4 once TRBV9 TGTGCCAGCAGCAATGGACTCCGTGAAAAACTGTTTTTT CASSNGLREKLFF
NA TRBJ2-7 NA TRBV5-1 TGCGCCAGCAGCTTGAACGGGGGCACCTCCTACGAGCAGTACTTC CASSLNGGTSYEQYF
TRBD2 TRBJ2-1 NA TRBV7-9 TGTGCCAGCAGCTCCGGGACTAGCGGGGCAAATGAGCAGTTCTTC CASSSGTSGANEQFF
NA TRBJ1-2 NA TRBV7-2 TGTGCCAGCAGCTTAGTGTCAGGGAGAGGGTCGGAGTATGGCTACACCTTC CASSLVSGRGSEYGYTF
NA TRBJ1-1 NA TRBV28 TGTGCCAGCAGTTTTCGGGGTTGGAACACTGAAGCTTTCTTT CASSFRGWNTEAFF
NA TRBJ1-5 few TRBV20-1 TGCAGTGCTAGTTTTGGGGTTCAGCAGCCCCAGCATTTT CSASFGVQQPQHF
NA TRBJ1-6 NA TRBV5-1 TGCGCCAGCAGCTTGAATCCGGGAGCTAGTCGTTCACCCCTCCACTTT CASSLNPGASRSPLHF
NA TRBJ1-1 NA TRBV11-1 TGTGCCAGCAGCTCCTCACAGGGCACTGAAGCTTTCTTT CASSSSQGTEAFF
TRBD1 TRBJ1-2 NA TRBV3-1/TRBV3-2 TGTGCCAGCAGCCAATCGGACAGGGATTATGGCTACACCTTC CASSQSDRDYGYTF
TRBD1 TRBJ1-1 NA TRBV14 TGTGCCAGCAGCCAGGGGGACAGGGGTTACACTGAAGCTTTCTTT CASSQGDRGYTEAFF
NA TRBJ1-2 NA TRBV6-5 TGTGCCAGTTGGAGGGAGGACTATGGCTACACCTTC CASWREDYGYTF
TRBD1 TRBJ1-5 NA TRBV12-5 TGTGCTAGTGCCGGAGGGGACAGGGGCAATCAGCCCCAGCATTTT CASAGGDRGNQPQHF
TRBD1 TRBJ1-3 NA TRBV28 TGTGCCAGCAGTTTGGGACAGGGGTCTGGAAACACCATATATTTT CASSLGQGSGNTIYF
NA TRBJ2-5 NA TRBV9 TGTGCCAGCAGCGGGGGCGCGGGGTACCAAGAGACCCAGTACTTC CASSGGAGYQETQYF
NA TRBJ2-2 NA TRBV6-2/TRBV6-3 TGTGCCAGCAGTTACCCCTGGGACTTCCTTACCGGGGAGCTGTTTTTT CASSYPWDFLTGELFF
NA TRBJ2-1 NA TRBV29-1 TGCAGCGTTTCCGGGGGTTACAATGAGCAGTTCTTC CSVSGGYNEQFF
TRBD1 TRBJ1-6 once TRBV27 TGTGCCAGCACCTCTCAGGTCGGGGCCAGGGGGAATTCACCCCTCCACTTT CASTSQVGARGNSPLHF